These 13 T cell receptor beta chains share one sample of origin, sequenced in a study of tumor-infiltrating lymphocytes in localized non-small cell lung cancer. The table came from immunoSEQ multiplex PCR; TCRdb's copy has only in-frame clones and leaves some out. The sample carries 7,000 or so clones, around 68% recorded once. Sequencing was done on a sample of lung tumor tissue. The receptor source for this set is a human donor with non-small cell lung cancer.

This chain uses TRBV7-7 with TRBJ2-6; D remains unclear. Trimming cost V 5 bases and J 5 bases, with 22 bases left between them. There are 18 residues in the CDR3. In germline, CDR1 is SSHAT, CDR2 FNYEAQ (reference sequence). CDR3 nucleotides: TGTGCCAGCAGCAGTCAGAGAGTGCCACAAAGTCGGGCCAACGTCCTGACTTTC. It encodes CASSSQRVPQSRANVLTF.

The V call is TRBV5-1, the J call TRBJ2-7; 11 bases are a match to TRBD2. CDR3 length: 17 amino acids. Per germline, CDR1 SGHRS and CDR2 YFSETQ. Germline trimming cut 0 bases from V and 2 bases from J; bases unmatched to any gene: 7. CDR3 in amino acids: CASSLAPLAGGAYEQYF. The CDR3 DNA is TGCGCCAGCAGCTTGGCCCCCCTAGCGGGGGGTGCCTACGAGCAGTACTTC.

The rearrangement uses TRBV30 and TRBJ2-7; D is possibly TRBD1 or TRBD2 (5 bases each). Trimming took off 6 bases at V and 2 bases at J, with 11 bases between the two ends. This CDR3 region has 12 residues. Germline CDR1 GTSNPN, CDR2 SVGIG (reference sequence). CDR3 sequence (DNA): TGTGCCTGTTGGGGGTCGACCTACGAGCAGTACTTC. Encoded protein: CACWGSTYEQYF.

V usage is TRBV4-3 and J usage is TRBJ2-3, with D unclear. The CDR3 loop spans 15 amino acids. Germline V gene lookup returns CDR1 LGHNA and CDR2 YSLEER. Between the trimmed V and J ends, which lost 0 bases and 0 bases, there was a span of 7 bases. In DNA form, the CDR3 reads TGCGCCAGCAGCCAAGACTTATTAAGCACAGATACGCAGTATTTT. Protein product: CASSQDLLSTDTQYF.

V usage is TRBV11-2 and J usage is TRBJ1-3; the match to TRBD1 covers 8 bases. Germline V gene data show CDR1 as SGHAT and CDR2 as FQNNGV. CDR3 length: 15 residues. The J segment lost 4 bases and the V segment lost 3 bases, leaving 5 bases of the junction unmatched. The CDR3 spells CASSFLTGGGNTIYF. The DNA for the CDR3 is TGTGCCAGCAGCTTCCTAACAGGGGGAGGAAACACCATATATTTT.

The V and J genes are TRBV29-1 and TRBJ1-3; 8 bases map to TRBD1. The end of the DNA fits TRBJ2-2 better, so the J call may be wrong. This CDR3 is 14 amino acids long. Germline V CDR1 and CDR2: SQVTM, ANQGSEA. The CDR3 sequence: CSVSDRGETGELFF. The CDR3, as DNA: TGCAGCGTTTCCGACAGGGGTGAGACCGGGGAGCTGTTTTTT.

The chain is built from TRBV6-4 and TRBJ2-1; a possible D gene is TRBD1 (5 bases). The germline CDR1 and CDR2 sequences are MRHNA and SNTAGT. V was pared by 8 bases and J by 2 bases, with 10 bases between. The CDR3 is made up of 13 amino acids. The CDR3 bases are TGTGCCAGCGCCAGGGAACCCTACAATGAGCAGTTCTTC. Protein sequence: CASAREPYNEQFF.

This chain joins TRBV7-2 and TRBJ1-1; 7 nucleotides line up with TRBD1. In germline, CDR1 is SGHTA, CDR2 FQGNSA. The V and J ends lost 3 bases and 0 bases, in that order; junction bases with no gene match: 4. The CDR3 sequence is 15 residues long. The CDR3 region has the DNA TGTGCCAGCAGCTTGTCGACAGGGATGAACACTGAAGCTTTCTTT. It yields the protein CASSLSTGMNTEAFF.

The chain is built from TRBV7-3 and TRBJ2-2, with 8 nucleotides matching TRBD1. Germline V lookup: CDR1 SGHTA, CDR2 FQGTGA. This CDR3 comprises 18 residues. V gave up 5 bases and J gave up 8 bases; unmatched junction bases: 19. The CDR3: CASSRMVGQGADPGELFF. CDR3 DNA: TGTGCCAGCAGCCGGATGGTGGGGCAGGGGGCAGATCCTGGGGAGCTGTTTTTT.

Only one count was recorded for this clone. The V gene is TRBV9, the J gene TRBJ2-1, with D perhaps being TRBD1 or TRBD2 (6 bases each). Germline lookup yields CDR1 SGDLS and CDR2 YYNGEE. CDR3 length: 15 amino acids. V was pared by 4 bases and J by 6 bases, with 17 bases between. The CDR3 sequence is CASSIYPGGSNEQFF. The CDR3 DNA reads TGTGCCAGCAGCATCTACCCCGGGGGCTCCAATGAGCAGTTCTTC.

This chain uses TRBV5-6 with TRBJ2-7, with D possibly being TRBD1 (6 bases). The germline CDR1 and CDR2 sequences are SGHDT and YYEEEE. The V gene lost 0 bases and the J gene lost 7 bases, with 17 bases spanning the gap. The CDR3 runs 15 residues. Here the CDR3 DNA reads TGTGCCAGCAGCTTGGTGGGCAGGGGCGAAGAGGAGCAGTACTTC. Its protein is CASSLVGRGEEEQYF.

This chain joins TRBV6-1 and TRBJ1-2, with 7 positions matching TRBD1. The V gene's germline CDR1 is MNHNS and CDR2 SASEGT. There are 15 residues in the CDR3. The V and J ends lost 6 bases and 8 bases, in that order; junction bases with no gene match: 15. The DNA of the CDR3 is TGTGCCAGCAGGGGACAGAACTCACCTATGGAGGGCTACACCTTC. Translation gives CASRGQNSPMEGYTF.

In nucleotides, the CDR3 is TGCGCCAGCAGCTTCACAGGGACTGACACCGGGGAGCTGTTTTTT. This codes for CASSFTGTDTGELFF. This rearrangement joins TRBV5-1 to TRBJ2-2; tentatively, D is TRBD1 or TRBD2 (6 bases each). Trimming left V 2 bases short and J 3 bases short, with 11 bases between. Germline V gene sequence: CDR1 SGHRS, CDR2 YFSETQ. The CDR3 spans 15 residues.